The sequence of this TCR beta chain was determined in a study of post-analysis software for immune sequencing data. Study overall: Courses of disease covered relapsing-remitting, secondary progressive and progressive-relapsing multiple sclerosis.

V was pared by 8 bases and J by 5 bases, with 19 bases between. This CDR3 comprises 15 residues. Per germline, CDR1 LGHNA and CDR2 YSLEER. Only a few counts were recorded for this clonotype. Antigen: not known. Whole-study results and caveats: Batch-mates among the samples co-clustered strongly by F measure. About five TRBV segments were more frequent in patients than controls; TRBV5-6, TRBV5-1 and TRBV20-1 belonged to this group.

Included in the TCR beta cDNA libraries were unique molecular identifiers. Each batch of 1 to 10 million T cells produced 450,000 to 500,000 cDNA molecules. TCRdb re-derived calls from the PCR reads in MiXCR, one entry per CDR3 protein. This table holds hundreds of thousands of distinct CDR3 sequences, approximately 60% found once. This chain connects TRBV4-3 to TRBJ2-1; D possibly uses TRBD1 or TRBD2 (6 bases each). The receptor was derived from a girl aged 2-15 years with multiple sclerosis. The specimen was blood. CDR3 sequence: CASGNYIGGNNEQFF. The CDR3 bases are TGCGCCAGCGGGAACTACATCGGGGGCAACAATGAGCAGTTCTTC.